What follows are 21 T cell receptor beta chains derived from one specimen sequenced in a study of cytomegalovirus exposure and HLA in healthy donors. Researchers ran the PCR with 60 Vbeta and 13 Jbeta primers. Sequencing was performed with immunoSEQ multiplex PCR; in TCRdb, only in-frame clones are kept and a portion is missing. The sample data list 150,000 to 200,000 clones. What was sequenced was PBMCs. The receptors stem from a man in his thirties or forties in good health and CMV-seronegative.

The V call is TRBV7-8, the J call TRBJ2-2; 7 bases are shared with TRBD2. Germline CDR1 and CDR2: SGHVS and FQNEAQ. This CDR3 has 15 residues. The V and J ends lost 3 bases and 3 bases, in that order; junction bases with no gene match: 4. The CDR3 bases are TGTGCCAGCAGCTTTTCGGGGGGTGACACCGGGGAGCTGTTTTTT. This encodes CASSFSGGDTGELFF.

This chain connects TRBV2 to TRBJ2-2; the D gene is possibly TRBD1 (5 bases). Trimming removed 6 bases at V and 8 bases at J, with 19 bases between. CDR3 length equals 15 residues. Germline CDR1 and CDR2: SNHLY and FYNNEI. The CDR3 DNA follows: TGTGCCAGCAGACCTCTAATAGGGGTCTCGGGGGAGCTGTTTTTT. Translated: CASRPLIGVSGELFF.

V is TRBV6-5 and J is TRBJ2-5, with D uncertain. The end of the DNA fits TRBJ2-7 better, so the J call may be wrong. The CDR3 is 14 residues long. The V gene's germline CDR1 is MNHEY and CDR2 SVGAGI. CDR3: CASSYSITAYEQYF. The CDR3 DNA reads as TGTGCCAGCAGTTACTCGATTACAGCCTACGAGCAGTACTTC.

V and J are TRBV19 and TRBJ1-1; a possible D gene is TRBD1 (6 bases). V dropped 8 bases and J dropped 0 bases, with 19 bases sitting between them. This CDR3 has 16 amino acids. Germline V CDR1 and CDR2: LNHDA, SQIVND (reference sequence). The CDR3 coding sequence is TGTGCCAGTTGGGGGGGCAGACGAGACTTGAACACTGAAGCTTTCTTT. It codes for CASWGGRRDLNTEAFF.

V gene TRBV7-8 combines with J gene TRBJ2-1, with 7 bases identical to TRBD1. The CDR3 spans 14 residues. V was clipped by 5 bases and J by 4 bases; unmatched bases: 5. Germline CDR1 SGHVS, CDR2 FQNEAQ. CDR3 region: CASSPAGGYNEQFF. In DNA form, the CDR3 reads TGTGCCAGCAGCCCGGCAGGGGGATACAATGAGCAGTTCTTC.

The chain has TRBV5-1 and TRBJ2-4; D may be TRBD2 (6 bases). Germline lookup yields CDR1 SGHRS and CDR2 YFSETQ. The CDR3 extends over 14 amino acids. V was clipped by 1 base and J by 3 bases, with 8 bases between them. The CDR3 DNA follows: TGCGCCAGCAGCTTGCCGGGAGACAAAAACATTCAGTACTTC. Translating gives CASSLPGDKNIQYF.

In DNA form, the CDR3 reads TGTGCCAGCAGTTTCTCCTCAAGGGACAGTTACTACGAGCAGTACTTC. Protein product: CASSFSSRDSYYEQYF. This rearrangement joins TRBV27 to TRBJ2-7; TRBD1 aligns across 7 bases. Unmatched junction bases numbered 11, after V lost 3 bases and J lost 3 bases. Germline loops: CDR1 MNHEY, CDR2 SMNVEV (reference sequence). This CDR3 has 16 amino acids.

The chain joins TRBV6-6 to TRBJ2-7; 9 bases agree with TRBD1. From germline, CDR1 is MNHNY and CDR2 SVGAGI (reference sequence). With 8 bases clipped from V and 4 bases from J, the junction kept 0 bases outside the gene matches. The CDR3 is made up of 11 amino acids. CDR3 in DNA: TGTGCCAGCGGGACAGGGTACGAGCAGTACTTC. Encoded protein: CASGTGYEQYF.

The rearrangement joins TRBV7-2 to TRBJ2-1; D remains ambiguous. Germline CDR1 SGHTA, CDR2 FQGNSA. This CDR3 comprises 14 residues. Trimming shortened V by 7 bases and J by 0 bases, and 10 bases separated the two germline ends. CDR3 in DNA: TGTGCCAGCACCGTACCTATCTCCTACAATGAGCAGTTCTTC. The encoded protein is CASTVPISYNEQFF.

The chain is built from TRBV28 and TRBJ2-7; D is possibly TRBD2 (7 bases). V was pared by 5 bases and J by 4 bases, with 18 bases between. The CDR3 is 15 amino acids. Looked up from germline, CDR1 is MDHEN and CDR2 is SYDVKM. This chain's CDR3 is CASSPPGGGSYEQYF. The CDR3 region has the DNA TGTGCCAGCAGTCCCCCGGGGGGCGGGAGTTACGAGCAGTACTTC. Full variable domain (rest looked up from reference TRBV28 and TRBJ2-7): DVKVTQSSRYLVKRTGEKVFLECVQDMDHENMFWYRQDPGLGLRLIYFSYDVKMKEKGDIPEGYSVSREKKERFSLILESASTNQTSMYLCASSPPGGGSYEQYFGPGTRLTVT.

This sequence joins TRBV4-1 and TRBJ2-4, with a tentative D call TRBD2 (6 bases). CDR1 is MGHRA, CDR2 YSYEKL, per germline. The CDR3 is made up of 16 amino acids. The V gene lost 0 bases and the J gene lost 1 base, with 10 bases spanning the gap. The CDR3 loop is CASSQEGREAKNIQYF. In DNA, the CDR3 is TGCGCCAGCAGCCAAGAAGGCCGGGAGGCCAAAAACATTCAGTACTTC.

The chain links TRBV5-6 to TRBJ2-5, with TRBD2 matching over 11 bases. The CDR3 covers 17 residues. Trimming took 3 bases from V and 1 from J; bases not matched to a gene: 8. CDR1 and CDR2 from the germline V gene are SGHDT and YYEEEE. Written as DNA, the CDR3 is TGTGCCAGCAGCTCCGGGACTAGCGGAATACCCCAAGAGACCCAGTACTTC. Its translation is CASSSGTSGIPQETQYF.

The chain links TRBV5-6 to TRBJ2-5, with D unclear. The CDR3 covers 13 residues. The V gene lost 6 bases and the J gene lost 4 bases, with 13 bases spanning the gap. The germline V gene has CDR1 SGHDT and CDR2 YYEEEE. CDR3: CASNPQARETQYF. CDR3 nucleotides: TGTGCCAGCAATCCCCAAGCGCGAGAGACCCAGTACTTC.

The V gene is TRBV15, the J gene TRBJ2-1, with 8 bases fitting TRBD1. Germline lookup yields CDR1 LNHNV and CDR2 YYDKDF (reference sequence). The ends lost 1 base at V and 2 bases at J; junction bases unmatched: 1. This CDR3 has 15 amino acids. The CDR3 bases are TGTGCCACCAGCAGAGGGACAGGGACCTACAATGAGCAGTTCTTC. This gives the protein CATSRGTGTYNEQFF.

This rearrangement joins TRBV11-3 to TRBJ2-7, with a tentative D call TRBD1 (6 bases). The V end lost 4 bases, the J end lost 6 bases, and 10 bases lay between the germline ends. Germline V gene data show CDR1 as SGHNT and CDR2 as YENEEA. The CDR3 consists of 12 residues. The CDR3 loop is CASSSQGIEQYF. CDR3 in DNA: TGTGCCAGCAGCTCTCAGGGGATCGAGCAGTACTTC.

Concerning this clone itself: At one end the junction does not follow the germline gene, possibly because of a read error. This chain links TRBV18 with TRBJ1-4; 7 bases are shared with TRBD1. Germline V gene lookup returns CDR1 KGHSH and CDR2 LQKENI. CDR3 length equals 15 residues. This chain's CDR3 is CASSPRQGTNEKLFF. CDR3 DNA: TGTGCCAGCTCGCCACGACAGGGAACTAATGAAAAACTGTTTTTT. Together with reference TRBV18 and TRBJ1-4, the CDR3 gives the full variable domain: NAGVMQNPRHLVRRRGQEARLRCSPMKGHSHVYWYRQLPEEGLKFMVYLQKENIIDESGMPKERFSAEFPKEGPSILRIQQVVRGDSAAYFCASSPRQGTNEKLFFGSGTQLSVL.

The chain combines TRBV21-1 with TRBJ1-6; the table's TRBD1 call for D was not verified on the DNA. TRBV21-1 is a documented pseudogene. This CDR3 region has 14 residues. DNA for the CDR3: TGTGCCAGCAGCGCCGGCCAGGGAATCGGACCCCTCCACTTT. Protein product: CASSAGQGIGPLHF.

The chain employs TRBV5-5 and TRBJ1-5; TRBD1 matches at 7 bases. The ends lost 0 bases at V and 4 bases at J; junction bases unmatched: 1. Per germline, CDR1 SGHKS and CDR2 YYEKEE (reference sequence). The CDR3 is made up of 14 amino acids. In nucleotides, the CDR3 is TGTGCCAGCAGCTTGGCAGGGGGTAATCAGCCCCAGCATTTT. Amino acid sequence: CASSLAGGNQPQHF.

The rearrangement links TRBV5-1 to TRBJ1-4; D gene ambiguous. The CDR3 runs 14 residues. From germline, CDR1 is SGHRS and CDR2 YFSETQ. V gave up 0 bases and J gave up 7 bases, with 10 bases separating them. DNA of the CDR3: TGCGCCAGCAGCTTGGAGGCGGAGAGTGAAAAACTGTTTTTT. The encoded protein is CASSLEAESEKLFF.

The CDR3 nucleotides read TGTGCCTGGAGTGTACTTGTCCGAGAGACCCAGTACTTC. It is translated as CAWSVLVRETQYF. This chain links TRBV30 with TRBJ2-5; no reliable D call. Germline CDR1 GTSNPN, CDR2 SVGIG (reference sequence). CDR3 length: 13 residues. The V gene lost 0 bases and the J gene lost 4 bases, with 9 bases spanning the gap.

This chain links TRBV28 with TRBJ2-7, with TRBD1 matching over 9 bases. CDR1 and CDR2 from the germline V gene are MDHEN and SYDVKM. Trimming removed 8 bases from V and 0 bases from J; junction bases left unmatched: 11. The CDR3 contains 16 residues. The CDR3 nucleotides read TGTGCCAGCTACTCTCGCCGGGACAGGGTCTCCTACGAGCAGTACTTC. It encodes CASYSRRDRVSYEQYF.